This entry lists 5 T cell receptor beta chains sequenced from one sample in a study of blood T cell repertoires in COVID-19. TCRdb keeps only in-frame clones here, not all; method: immunoSEQ multiplex PCR. Among some 200,000 clones, approximately 90% were seen once, and the ten largest hold approximately 6%. Sequenced material: peripheral blood. Every receptor here comes from a middle-aged man with active or convalescent COVID-19.

The rearrangement joins TRBV2 to TRBJ2-2, with D possibly being TRBD1 (6 bases). CDR1 and CDR2 from the germline V gene are SNHLY and FYNNEI. V was pared by 7 bases and J by 2 bases, with 11 bases between. This CDR3 has 14 residues. The CDR3 reads CASMRDINTGELFF. In DNA form, the CDR3 reads TGTGCCAGCATGAGGGACATAAACACCGGGGAGCTGTTTTTT.

The CDR3 reads CASSSTSQGFYEQYF. The DNA of the CDR3 is TGTGCCAGCTCATCTACTTCTCAGGGGTTCTACGAGCAGTACTTC. The rearrangement joins TRBV18 to TRBJ2-7; TRBD1 might be the D (6 bases). The CDR3 totals 15 residues. Germline V gives CDR1 KGHSH, CDR2 LQKENI. The ends were cut back, 5 bases at V and 3 bases at J, with 17 bases in the middle.

The chain recombines TRBV6-6 with TRBJ2-7; D is uncertain. This CDR3 region has 11 residues. Per the germline V gene, CDR1 is MNHNY and CDR2 is SVGAGI (reference sequence). V was pared by 5 bases and J by 1 base, with 3 bases between. As DNA, the CDR3 is TGTGCCAGCAGTCCATCCTACGAGCAGTACTTC. Its protein is CASSPSYEQYF.

This clone was seen more than once but under ten times. The chain employs TRBV21-1 and TRBJ2-7; TRBD2 is the table's D call and was not checked against the DNA. TRBV21-1 is deemed a pseudogene. This CDR3 has 14 residues. The CDR3 nucleotides are TGTGCCAGCAGCAAAATGAGGGAGCGCTACGAGCAGTACTTC. Translation: CASSKMRERYEQYF.

V and J are TRBV7-6 and TRBJ1-3; D unclear. V was shortened by 1 base and J by 0 bases, with 4 bases between the two germline ends. The CDR3 runs 14 residues. From germline, CDR1 is SGHVS and CDR2 FNYEAQ. This CDR3 reads CASSLDTSGNTIYF. In nucleotides, the CDR3 is TGTGCCAGCAGCTTAGACACCTCTGGAAACACCATATATTTT.